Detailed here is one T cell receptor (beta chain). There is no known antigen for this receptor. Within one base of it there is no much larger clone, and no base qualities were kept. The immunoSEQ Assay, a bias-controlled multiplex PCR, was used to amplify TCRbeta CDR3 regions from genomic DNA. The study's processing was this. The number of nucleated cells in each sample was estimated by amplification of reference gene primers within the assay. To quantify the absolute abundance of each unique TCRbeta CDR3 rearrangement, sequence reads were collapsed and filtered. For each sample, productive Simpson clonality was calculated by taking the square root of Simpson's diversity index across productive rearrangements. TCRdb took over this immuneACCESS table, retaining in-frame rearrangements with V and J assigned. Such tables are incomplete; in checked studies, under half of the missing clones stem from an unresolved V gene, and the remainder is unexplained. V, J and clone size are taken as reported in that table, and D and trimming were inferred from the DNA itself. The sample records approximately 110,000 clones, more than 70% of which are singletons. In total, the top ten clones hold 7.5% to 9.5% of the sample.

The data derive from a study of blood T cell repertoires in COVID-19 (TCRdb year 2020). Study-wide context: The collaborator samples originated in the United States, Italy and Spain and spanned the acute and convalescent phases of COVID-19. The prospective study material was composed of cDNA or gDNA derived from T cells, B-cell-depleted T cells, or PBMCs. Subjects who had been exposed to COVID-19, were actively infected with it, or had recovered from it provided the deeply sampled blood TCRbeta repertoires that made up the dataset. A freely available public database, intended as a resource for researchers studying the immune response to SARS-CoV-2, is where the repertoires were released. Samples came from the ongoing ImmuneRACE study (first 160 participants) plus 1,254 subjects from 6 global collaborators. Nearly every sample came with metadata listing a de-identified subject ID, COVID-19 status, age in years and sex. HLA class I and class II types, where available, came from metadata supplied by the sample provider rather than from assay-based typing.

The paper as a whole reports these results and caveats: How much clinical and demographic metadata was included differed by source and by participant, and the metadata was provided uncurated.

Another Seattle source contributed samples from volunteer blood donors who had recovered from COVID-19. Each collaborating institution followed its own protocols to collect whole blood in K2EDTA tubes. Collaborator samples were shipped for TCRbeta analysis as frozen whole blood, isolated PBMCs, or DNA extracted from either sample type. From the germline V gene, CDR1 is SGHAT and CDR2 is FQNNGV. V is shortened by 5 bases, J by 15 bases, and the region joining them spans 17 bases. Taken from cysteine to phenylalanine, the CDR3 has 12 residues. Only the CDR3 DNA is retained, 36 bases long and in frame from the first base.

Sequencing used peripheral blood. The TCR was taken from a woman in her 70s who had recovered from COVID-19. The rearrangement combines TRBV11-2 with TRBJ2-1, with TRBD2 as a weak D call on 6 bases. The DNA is TGTGCCAGCAGCGGGGCGGGACTCCAAGCGTTCTTC. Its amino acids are CASSGAGLQAFF.